Listed here are 13 T cell receptor beta chains from one sample, sequenced in a study of T cell repertoires in cytomegalovirus infection (dated by TCRdb to the late 2010s). For sequencing, an Illumina HiSeq 1500 was employed. The raw public data were reprocessed by TCRdb itself: fastp quality trimming at Q25, MiXCR clonotype calling, in-frame beta chains only. Rows merge per CDR3 protein into single entries with the most common DNA and genes. Within this sample are 150,000 to 200,000 distinct CDR3 sequences, with about 17% of them counted one time only. The ten top clones hold around 25% of the sample. The sequencing input was CD8+ T cells from PBMCs. Every receptor here comes from a human donor in good health (CMV status not recorded). Some clones in this sample may be carry-over from other donors' samples.

This clonotype appeared a few times. The V call is TRBV7-2, the J call TRBJ2-5; D may correspond to TRBD1 or TRBD2 (5 bases each). This CDR3 has 14 amino acids. Germline-derived CDR1 and CDR2 are SGHTA and FQGNSA. V lost 5 bases and J 5 bases, leaving 15 bases between the germline ends. CDR3 amino acids: CASSLRRQRETQYF. CDR3 DNA sequence: TGTGCCAGCAGCCTTCGTAGACAGCGGGAGACCCAGTACTTC.

This clonotype was picked up a small number of times. The rearrangement joins TRBV11-2 to TRBJ1-2, with TRBD1 identical over 8 bases. Unmatched junction bases numbered 9, after V lost 8 bases and J lost 10 bases. The CDR3 has 12 amino acids. The germline V gene encodes CDR1 SGHAT and CDR2 FQNNGV. In DNA form, the CDR3 reads TGTGCCAGCGGTGAGACAGGGGTTGACTACACCTTC. Protein sequence: CASGETGVDYTF.

This clonotype was picked up a small number of times. This rearrangement joins TRBV6-6 to TRBJ1-1, with D possibly TRBD1 on 5 matching bases. Looked up from germline, CDR1 is MNHNY and CDR2 is SVGAGI (reference sequence). CDR3 length: 14 amino acids. Trimming removed 6 bases from V and 1 base from J, with 12 bases in between. CDR3 sequence: CASRPRGQNTEAFF. The CDR3 DNA reads TGTGCCAGCAGACCACGCGGACAGAACACTGAAGCTTTCTTT.

This chain uses TRBV4-3 with TRBJ1-2; TRBD1 aligns across 10 bases. With 1 base clipped from V and 4 bases from J, the junction kept 6 bases outside the gene matches. CDR1 and CDR2 from the germline V gene are LGHNA and YSLEER. CDR3 length equals 16 residues. CDR3 sequence: CASSQVRTGGGYGYTF. CDR3 nucleotides: TGCGCCAGCAGCCAAGTCCGGACAGGGGGTGGCTATGGCTACACCTTC.

A few counts support this clonotype. The rearrangement links TRBV6-2 or TRBV6-3 to TRBJ2-7; no reliable D call. Germline values: CDR1 MNHEY, CDR2 SVGEGT. The CDR3 runs to 12 residues. With 4 bases removed from V and 7 bases from J, the gap between germline ends came to 11 bases. The CDR3 nucleotides are TGTGCCAGCAGTTTAGGGCGTCTTGAGCAGTACTTC. It encodes CASSLGRLEQYF.

This clonotype has ten or more counts. The chain combines TRBV7-2 with TRBJ2-1, with D uncertain. The ends were cut back, 6 bases at V and 2 bases at J, with 17 bases in the middle. Germline assignment: CDR1 SGHTA and CDR2 FQGNSA. This CDR3 comprises 16 residues. The CDR3 loop reads CASRALGRTAYNEQFF. DNA of the CDR3: TGTGCCAGCAGAGCATTGGGCCGAACGGCCTACAATGAGCAGTTCTTC.

This clonotype was detected only a few times. V usage is TRBV12-3 or TRBV12-4 and J usage is TRBJ1-2; no clear D gene. The CDR3 length is 16 residues. The germline V and J ends were trimmed by 1 base and 0 bases, with 12 bases remaining between them. The CDR3 is CASSLGAGSANYGYTF. The CDR3 DNA reads as TGTGCCAGCAGTTTAGGAGCCGGCTCGGCTAACTATGGCTACACCTTC.

This clonotype has a handful of counts. The J gene is TRBJ1-2, the V gene TRBV10-3; unclear D gene. Trimming stripped 2 bases from V and 2 bases from J, with 12 bases between. Germline CDR1 reads ENHRY; CDR2 reads SYGVKD. This CDR3 has 15 amino acids. DNA for the CDR3: TGTGCCATCAGTGAGGGTCCAGCCAGAAACTATGGCTACACCTTC. Amino acids: CAISEGPARNYGYTF.

This clonotype was seen only a few times. The chain uses TRBV12-3 or TRBV12-4 and TRBJ2-3; possible D gene TRBD2, 5 bases. This CDR3 region has 14 residues. Trimming left V 8 bases short and J 2 bases short, with 14 bases between. The DNA of the CDR3 is TGTGCCAGCGCTCCAGAGGGCTACACAGATACGCAGTATTTT. Residues: CASAPEGYTDTQYF.

This clonotype was seen more than once but under ten times. V usage is TRBV7-8 and J usage is TRBJ1-5; the D gene is possibly TRBD1 (5 bases). V was clipped by 5 bases and J by 2 bases, with 19 bases between them. Germline V gene sequence: CDR1 SGHVS, CDR2 FQNEAQ. The CDR3 is made up of 17 amino acids. In DNA, the CDR3 is TGTGCCAGCAGCCCCTCTCAGGGTTTGAGGGGCAATCAGCCCCAGCATTTT. It codes for CASSPSQGLRGNQPQHF.

This clonotype was seen more than once but under ten times. The chain joins TRBV19 to TRBJ1-5; TRBD1 agrees at 7 bases. Germline trimming cut 1 base from V and 4 bases from J; bases unmatched to any gene: 7. Germline lookup yields CDR1 LNHDA and CDR2 SQIVND (reference sequence). This CDR3 comprises 16 residues. CDR3 coding DNA: TGTGCCAGTAGTATAGTGCCGGGACAGTTTAATCAGCCCCAGCATTTT. This translates into CASSIVPGQFNQPQHF. The entire variable domain, with the rest obtained from reference TRBV19 and TRBJ1-5, is as follows: DGGITQSPKYLFRKEGQNVTLSCEQNLNHDAMYWYRQDPGQGLRLIYYSQIVNDFQKGDIAEGYSVSREKKESFPLTVTSAQKNPTAFYLCASSIVPGQFNQPQHFGDGTRLSIL.

This clonotype was picked up a small number of times. The genes are TRBV6-2 or TRBV6-3 and TRBJ2-7, with D possibly being TRBD2 (6 bases). The germline V gene has CDR1 MNHEY and CDR2 SVGEGT. V was pared by 2 bases and J by 5 bases, with 10 bases between. The CDR3 is 13 residues long. The CDR3 region is CASSYGPGDEQYF. As DNA, the CDR3 is TGTGCCAGCAGTTACGGGCCGGGGGACGAGCAGTACTTC.

This rearrangement joins TRBV29-1 to TRBJ1-2; 8 bases map to TRBD1. V gave up 4 bases and J gave up 2 bases; unmatched junction bases: 12. Germline values: CDR1 SQVTM, CDR2 ANQGSEA. This CDR3 has 16 amino acids. The CDR3, as DNA: TGCAGCGTTGGACCCAATCGACAGGGGAACAACTATGGCTACACCTTC. Its protein is CSVGPNRQGNNYGYTF.